The 28 T cell receptor beta chains below come from one sample, sequenced in a study of T cell responses to AZD1222 COVID-19 vaccine. Some clones are missing from TCRdb's copy, which holds only in-frame ones; the method was immunoSEQ multiplex PCR. The table lists around 140,000 clones, 80% to 90% of them singletons. Sequencing used peripheral blood, obtained on day 0 of AZD1222 vaccination. These receptors came from an adult in good health.

The chain joins TRBV5-6 to TRBJ2-7; D tentatively fits TRBD1 or TRBD2 (6 bases each). The CDR3 runs to 14 residues. The V end lost 2 bases, the J end lost 5 bases, and 14 bases lay between the germline ends. Per germline, CDR1 SGHDT and CDR2 YYEEEE. The CDR3 DNA sequence: TGTGCCAGCAGCTTCGGGAGAGGGACACACGAGCAGTACTTC. Translation: CASSFGRGTHEQYF.

The rearrangement joins TRBV7-3 to TRBJ2-1, with 10 bases fitting TRBD2. The V and J ends lost 4 bases and 8 bases, in that order; junction bases with no gene match: 5. This CDR3 spans 14 amino acids. The V gene's germline CDR1 is SGHTA and CDR2 FQGTGA. Here the CDR3 DNA reads TGTGCCAGCAGCTCTAGCGGGAGTGGGGATGAGCAGTTCTTC. Its protein product is CASSSSGSGDEQFF. The full variable domain, its missing parts supplied by reference TRBV7-3 and TRBJ2-1, is GAGVSQTPSNKVTEKGKYVELRCDPISGHTALYWYRQSLGQGPEFLIYFQGTGAADDSGLPNDRFFAVRPEGSVSTLKIQRTERGDSAVYLCASSSSGSGDEQFFGPGTRLTVL.

The chain recombines TRBV6-5 with TRBJ1-5, with a possible D match to TRBD1 (5 bases). CDR1 and CDR2 from the germline V gene are MNHEY and SVGAGI. V lost 0 bases to trimming and J lost 6 bases, with 12 bases between them. The CDR3 totals 15 residues. CDR3 sequence: CASSYSRGGGQPQHF. The DNA of the CDR3 is TGTGCCAGCAGTTACTCTAGGGGCGGGGGTCAGCCCCAGCATTTT.

This chain connects TRBV19 to TRBJ1-2, with TRBD1 as a possible D gene (5 bases). This CDR3 is built from 15 residues. Trimming shortened V by 1 base and J by 7 bases, and 16 bases separated the two germline ends. Germline lookup yields CDR1 LNHDA and CDR2 SQIVND (reference sequence). The CDR3 nucleotides are TGTGCCAGTAGTATAGGATCCGGCAGGGTAGGTGGCTACACCTTC. Amino acids: CASSIGSGRVGGYTF.

J is TRBJ1-1 and V is TRBV5-1; D may be TRBD1 (5 bases). This CDR3 is built from 16 residues. Between the trimmed V and J ends, which lost 0 bases and 4 bases, there was a span of 16 bases. CDR1 and CDR2 from the germline V gene are SGHRS and YFSETQ. CDR3 sequence (DNA): TGCGCCAGCAGCTTGGCCCTTAGGGGCGCAGGCACTGAAGCTTTCTTT. Its translation is CASSLALRGAGTEAFF.

The gene calls are TRBV6-4 and TRBJ1-3, with 7 bases that match TRBD1. Germline V gene data show CDR1 as MRHNA and CDR2 as SNTAGT. J lost 0 bases, V lost 9 bases, and 20 bases had no gene match. The CDR3 spans 19 residues. CDR3 residues: CARCGAAATGEGSGNTIYF. CDR3 DNA sequence: TGTGCCAGGTGCGGGGCAGCGGCTACAGGGGAGGGCTCTGGAAACACCATATATTTT.

The J gene is TRBJ2-1, the V gene TRBV5-6; D is possibly TRBD2 (6 bases). Germline V CDR1 and CDR2: SGHDT, YYEEEE. V shed 0 bases and J shed 5 bases, with 9 bases lying between them. The CDR3 is made up of 14 amino acids. CDR3 sequence (DNA): TGTGCCAGCAGCTTGGCCGGGGGAGACAATGAGCAGTTCTTC. Protein sequence: CASSLAGGDNEQFF.

The rearrangement links TRBV18 to TRBJ2-1; possible D gene TRBD1, 6 bases. The V and J ends lost 1 base and 3 bases respectively, with 13 bases between them. This CDR3 is built from 16 residues. Germline CDR1 KGHSH, CDR2 LQKENI. The DNA for the CDR3 is TGTGCCAGCTCACCACGGGGGCCGGGTGGCTACAATGAGCAGTTCTTC. Translation: CASSPRGPGGYNEQFF.

V gene TRBV14 combines with J gene TRBJ2-7; 10 nucleotides match TRBD2. This CDR3 contains 19 residues. The J segment lost 2 bases and the V segment lost 0 bases, leaving 13 bases of the junction unmatched. Germline assignment: CDR1 SGHDN and CDR2 FVKESK. CDR3 coding DNA: TGTGCCAGCAGCCAAGACAGAACCCCTAGCGGGAGAAAAACCTACGAGCAGTACTTC. Its translation: CASSQDRTPSGRKTYEQYF.

This chain connects TRBV7-6 to TRBJ2-7; the match to TRBD1 covers 8 bases. Germline assignment: CDR1 SGHVS and CDR2 FNYEAQ. V lost 4 bases and J lost 3; bases outside the gene matches: 5. The CDR3 length is 14 residues. CDR3 region: CASSWGQAYYEQYF. In nucleotides, the CDR3 is TGTGCCAGCAGCTGGGGACAGGCTTACTACGAGCAGTACTTC. Based on the CDR3 plus reference TRBV7-6 and TRBJ2-7, the full variable domain is GAGVSQSPRYKVTKRGQDVALRCDPISGHVSLYWYRQALGQGPEFLTYFNYEAQQDKSGLPNDRFSAERPEGSISTLTIQRTEQRDSAMYRCASSWGQAYYEQYFGPGTRLTVT.

The chain combines TRBV12-1 with TRBJ1-5; the DNA was not compared with TRBD1, the D call given in the table. TRBV12-1 is a listed pseudogene. The CDR3 totals 14 residues. CDR3 loop: CASSPGVSNQPQHF. CDR3 DNA sequence: TGTGCCAGCAGCCCAGGGGTTAGCAATCAGCCCCAGCATTTT.

This rearrangement joins TRBV6-5 to TRBJ2-7; 8 nucleotides agree with TRBD1. The V segment lost 4 bases and the J segment 2 bases; nucleotides outside the gene matches: 7. Germline CDR1 is MNHEY and CDR2 is SVGAGI. The CDR3 loop spans 15 amino acids. CDR3 nucleotides: TGTGCCAGCAGTTCACCGGGACAGGCTACCTACGAGCAGTACTTC. Protein: CASSSPGQATYEQYF.

This sequence joins TRBV2 and TRBJ1-2, with 8 positions matching TRBD1. The CDR3 is made up of 14 amino acids. CDR1 and CDR2 from the germline V gene are SNHLY and FYNNEI. The V and J ends lost 4 bases and 8 bases, in that order; junction bases with no gene match: 9. The CDR3 bases are TGTGCCAGCAGTGCTGACAGGGGAGTTTACGGCTACACCTTC. As protein: CASSADRGVYGYTF.

This clone was seen a single time. The chain employs TRBV7-6 and TRBJ2-7, with D unresolved. The length of the CDR3 is 12 residues. With 1 base removed from V and 7 bases from J, the gap between germline ends came to 8 bases. Germline V CDR1 and CDR2: SGHVS, FNYEAQ. CDR3 nucleotides: TGTGCCAGCAGCTTAGTTGTCGGGGAGCAGTACTTC. Protein: CASSLVVGEQYF.

The chain carries TRBV19 and TRBJ2-2; the D gene is possibly TRBD1 (6 bases). The CDR3 is 16 amino acids. Trimming shortened V by 3 bases and J by 4 bases, and 15 bases separated the two germline ends. The V gene's germline CDR1 is LNHDA and CDR2 SQIVND (reference sequence). CDR3 region: CASSISPRGITGELFF. The DNA for the CDR3 is TGTGCCAGTAGTATCTCCCCGAGGGGGATCACCGGGGAGCTGTTTTTT.

The chain uses TRBV30 and TRBJ2-5; 11 nucleotides match TRBD2. The V gene end was trimmed by 7 bases and the J gene end by 4 bases; junction bases not matched to a gene: 8. This CDR3 is 14 amino acids long. Germline loops: CDR1 GTSNPN, CDR2 SVGIG (reference sequence). The CDR3 reads CAYSGRGRTETQYF. The DNA for the CDR3 is TGTGCCTATAGCGGGAGGGGCAGGACAGAGACCCAGTACTTC.

The chain combines TRBV6-5 with TRBJ2-7, with D possibly being TRBD1 (6 bases). The CDR3 runs to 12 residues. V was trimmed by 11 bases and J by 0 bases, leaving 11 bases between them. Germline V gene sequence: CDR1 MNHEY, CDR2 SVGAGI. CDR3 in DNA: TGTGCCTCCACAGGGCACTCCTACGAGCAGTACTTC. Amino acid sequence: CASTGHSYEQYF.

This chain joins TRBV7-9 and TRBJ1-1; D might be TRBD1 (6 bases). V gave up 2 bases and J gave up 5 bases, with 12 bases separating them. Germline V gene data show CDR1 as SEHNR and CDR2 as FQNEAQ (reference sequence). CDR3 length: 14 residues. CDR3 DNA sequence: TGTGCCAGCAGCTTAACGCAGGGGAGGACTGAAGCTTTCTTT. Translating gives CASSLTQGRTEAFF. The whole variable domain, filled in from reference TRBV7-9 and TRBJ1-1, reads DTGVSQNPRHKITKRGQNVTFRCDPISEHNRLYWYRQTLGQGPEFLTYFQNEAQLEKSRLLSDRFSAERPKGSFSTLEIQRTEQGDSAMYLCASSLTQGRTEAFFGQGTRLTVV.

J is TRBJ1-2 and V is TRBV27, with D perhaps matching TRBD1 (6 bases). V gave up 5 bases and J gave up 7 bases, with 14 bases separating them. The CDR3 contains 13 residues. Germline CDR1 is MNHEY and CDR2 is SMNVEV (reference sequence). The CDR3 reads CASSPQGLAGYTF. The CDR3 DNA is TGTGCCAGCAGTCCCCAGGGGCTCGCTGGCTACACCTTC.

This clone was seen once. This chain joins TRBV28 and TRBJ2-7; 7 bases fit TRBD2. V dropped 1 base and J dropped 2; count of bases not matched to a gene: 14. CDR3 length: 18 amino acids. Per germline, CDR1 MDHEN and CDR2 SYDVKM. This CDR3 is CASSLFFRAASGTYEQYF. Written as DNA, the CDR3 is TGTGCCAGCAGTTTATTCTTCAGGGCGGCTAGCGGAACCTACGAGCAGTACTTC.

The rearrangement links TRBV2 to TRBJ2-5; 8 positions agree with TRBD2. With V trimmed by 2 bases and J by 4 bases, 12 bases remained unmatched. The CDR3 is 17 residues long. Germline loops: CDR1 SNHLY, CDR2 FYNNEI. This CDR3 reads CASSENSGSGVRETQYF. DNA for the CDR3: TGTGCCAGCAGTGAAAATTCGGGTAGCGGGGTAAGAGAGACCCAGTACTTC.

The genes are TRBV29-1 and TRBJ1-1; TRBD1 matches 8 bases. V was clipped by 7 bases and J by 3 bases; unmatched bases: 7. Germline lookup yields CDR1 SQVTM and CDR2 ANQGSEA. This CDR3 has 13 residues. DNA for the CDR3: TGCAGCGGACAACAGGGGGTATACACTGAAGCTTTCTTT. This gives the protein CSGQQGVYTEAFF.

The rearrangement links TRBV6-5 to TRBJ2-2, with D perhaps TRBD1 or TRBD2 (5 bases each). Germline V gene sequence: CDR1 MNHEY, CDR2 SVGAGI. Trimming removed 2 bases from V and 4 bases from J, with 11 bases in between. This CDR3 has 15 amino acids. The CDR3 loop is CASSYGTYATGELFF. CDR3 in DNA: TGTGCCAGCAGTTACGGGACGTACGCCACCGGGGAGCTGTTTTTT.

The V gene is TRBV2, the J gene TRBJ2-3; 9 positions match TRBD2. V dropped 9 bases and J dropped 3; count of bases not matched to a gene: 10. The length of the CDR3 is 15 residues. Germline-derived CDR1 and CDR2 are SNHLY and FYNNEI. The CDR3 DNA follows: TGTGCCAGAACTATAGCGGGAGTGAGAACAGATACGCAGTATTTT. It is translated as CARTIAGVRTDTQYF.

The chain is built from TRBV11-1 and TRBJ1-4, with D possibly TRBD1 on 6 matching bases. Trimming took off 3 bases at V and 2 bases at J, with 13 bases between the two ends. This CDR3 contains 16 residues. CDR1 and CDR2 (germline): SGHAT, FQDESV (reference sequence). The CDR3 sequence: CASSFGTGLTNEKLFF. CDR3 DNA: TGTGCCAGCAGCTTCGGAACAGGGCTCACTAATGAAAAACTGTTTTTT.

The rearrangement links TRBV7-6 to TRBJ1-5; 8 bases are a match to TRBD1. J was trimmed by 4 bases and V by 5 bases; bases with no gene match: 10. CDR3 size: 16 residues. Germline-derived CDR1 and CDR2 are SGHVS and FNYEAQ. CDR3 coding DNA: TGTGCCAGCAGCGCGCTCCACAGGGGGGGAAATCAGCCCCAGCATTTT. Residues: CASSALHRGGNQPQHF.

The chain has TRBV6-5 and TRBJ1-3; D is perhaps TRBD1 (6 bases). V lost 7 bases, J lost 7 bases, and 11 bases lay in between. Germline CDR1 reads MNHEY; CDR2 reads SVGAGI. The CDR3 runs to 12 residues. DNA of the CDR3: TGTGCCAGCACCTCAACAGGGAACACCATATATTTT. Translation: CASTSTGNTIYF.

V usage is TRBV6-2 or TRBV6-3 and J usage is TRBJ1-2, with 10 bases fitting TRBD1. The trim removed 5 bases at V and 8 bases at J, leaving 14 bases unmatched. This CDR3 is built from 16 residues. Germline lookup yields CDR1 MNHEY and CDR2 SVGEGT. The CDR3 DNA reads TGTGCCAGCAGTCCATTTCCCTCCGGGACAGGGGACGGCTACACCTTC. Amino acid sequence: CASSPFPSGTGDGYTF.